What follows are 28 T cell receptor beta chains derived from one specimen sequenced in a study of T cells after posttransplantation cyclophosphamide (TCRdb year 2016). Libraries were constructed by the immunoSEQ multiplex PCR assay. In TCRdb, the immuneACCESS table is reduced to in-frame sequences with V and J assigned. These tables do not hold every clone; where another copy was compared, an unresolved V gene accounts for under half, and the others remain unexplained. This sample is represented by approximately 52,000 clones; about 86% of them were singletons. Of the sample, around 2.8% is held by the ten largest clones. Sequencing was done on a sample of PBMCs. The receptors were sampled from a man aged 25 to 45 with a blood cancer, CMV-positive, and with a related stem cell donor.

The rearrangement joins TRBV10-3 to TRBJ1-4, with D possibly matching TRBD1 (5 bases). The CDR3 has 12 amino acids. Germline loops: CDR1 ENHRY, CDR2 SYGVKD. With 6 bases removed from V and 12 bases from J, the gap between germline ends came to 14 bases. Written as DNA, the CDR3 is TGTGCCATCAGAGGGACGGGGGGGGAACTGTTTTTT. It codes for CAIRGTGGELFF.

This clone turned up a few times. The chain joins TRBV10-3 to TRBJ2-2; no definite D call. V was pared by 1 base and J by 6 bases, with 6 bases between. This CDR3 comprises 13 residues. CDR1 and CDR2 (germline): ENHRY, SYGVKD. CDR3 residues: CAISEFVSGELFF. Here the CDR3 DNA reads TGTGCCATCAGTGAGTTTGTATCCGGGGAGCTGTTTTTT.

The chain combines TRBV11-3 with TRBJ2-2; D might be TRBD2 (5 bases). Germline assignment: CDR1 SGHNT and CDR2 YENEEA. This CDR3 spans 12 amino acids. V was cut by 5 bases and J by 6 bases, with 7 bases left in between. CDR3 amino acids: CASSIGAGELFF. The CDR3 DNA reads TGTGCCAGCAGCATCGGGGCCGGGGAGCTGTTTTTT.

V and J are TRBV14 and TRBJ1-4, with 8 bases fitting TRBD1. Germline lookup yields CDR1 SGHDN and CDR2 FVKESK. CDR3 length: 14 residues. J was trimmed by 5 bases and V by 4 bases; bases with no gene match: 3. CDR3 in amino acids: CASSPRTGNEKLFF. In DNA, the CDR3 is TGTGCCAGCAGCCCGCGGACAGGGAATGAAAAACTGTTTTTT.

This clone came up a few times. CDR3 sequence reads: CAWQGNTEAFF. The CDR3 bases are TGTGCCTGGCAGGGGAACACTGAAGCTTTCTTT. This chain joins TRBV30 and TRBJ1-1, with D possibly TRBD1 on 5 matching bases. V gave up 5 bases and J gave up 1 base, with 5 bases separating them. The CDR3 runs 11 residues. CDR1 GTSNPN and CDR2 SVGIG come from the germline V gene (reference sequence).

The gene calls are TRBV7-3 and TRBJ1-3; maybe TRBD1 (6 bases). The germline V gene encodes CDR1 SGHTA and CDR2 FQGTGA. Trimming removed 2 bases at V and 2 bases at J, with 19 bases between. This CDR3 is built from 18 residues. CDR3 sequence: CASSLEPLTGRPGNTIYF. CDR3 in DNA: TGTGCCAGCAGCTTAGAGCCCTTAACAGGGAGACCTGGAAACACCATATATTTT. Together with reference TRBV7-3 and TRBJ1-3, the CDR3 gives the full variable domain: GAGVSQTPSNKVTEKGKYVELRCDPISGHTALYWYRQSLGQGPEFLIYFQGTGAADDSGLPNDRFFAVRPEGSVSTLKIQRTERGDSAVYLCASSLEPLTGRPGNTIYFGEGSWLTVV.

The chain has TRBV5-6 and TRBJ2-5, with 10 bases that match TRBD2. This CDR3 has 16 amino acids. Germline assignment: CDR1 SGHDT and CDR2 YYEEEE. The V and J ends lost 4 bases and 5 bases, in that order; junction bases with no gene match: 11. The CDR3 DNA follows: TGTGCCAGCAGCCAACCTAGCGGGAGTGGGGTCGAGACCCAGTACTTC. Protein sequence: CASSQPSGSGVETQYF.

This clone was observed a few times. This chain connects TRBV7-6 to TRBJ2-7; D perhaps matches TRBD2 (6 bases). The CDR3 covers 15 residues. The germline gives CDR1 SGHVS, CDR2 FNYEAQ. Deletions cut 3 bases from V and 5 bases from J, with 17 bases between. The CDR3 spells CASSFGNSGTDEQYF. CDR3 DNA sequence: TGTGCCAGCAGCTTCGGGAATAGCGGTACAGACGAGCAGTACTTC.

The chain combines TRBV18 with TRBJ2-3, with D perhaps TRBD1 (5 bases). Trimming stripped 3 bases from V and 2 bases from J, with 18 bases between. The length of the CDR3 is 17 residues. Germline V lookup: CDR1 KGHSH, CDR2 LQKENI. Written as DNA, the CDR3 is TGTGCCAGCTCACCCTTACAGGCGACAGTGAACACAGATACGCAGTATTTT. Amino acid sequence: CASSPLQATVNTDTQYF.

The rearrangement links TRBV27 to TRBJ2-7; 12 bases map to TRBD1. Per the germline V gene, CDR1 is MNHEY and CDR2 is SMNVEV (reference sequence). The CDR3 covers 15 residues. The V gene end was trimmed by 6 bases and the J gene end by 3 bases; junction bases not matched to a gene: 6. CDR3 bases: TGTGCCAGCAGCTCCAGGGACAGGGGGCTCTACGAGCAGTACTTC. Translated: CASSSRDRGLYEQYF.

V gene TRBV11-1 combines with J gene TRBJ2-7; 12 bases align to TRBD2. Germline lookup yields CDR1 SGHAT and CDR2 FQDESV (reference sequence). V gave up 5 bases and J gave up 4 bases; unmatched junction bases: 6. The length of the CDR3 is 15 residues. CDR3 residues: CASSQTSGRVYEQYF. CDR3 DNA sequence: TGTGCCAGCAGCCAGACTAGCGGGAGAGTGTACGAGCAGTACTTC.

The chain recombines TRBV15 with TRBJ2-7; no clear D gene. Germline loops: CDR1 LNHNV, CDR2 YYDKDF (reference sequence). The length of the CDR3 is 15 residues. Trimming cost V 0 bases and J 2 bases, with 11 bases left between them. The CDR3 loop is CATSRDSRPAYEQYF. In DNA form, the CDR3 reads TGTGCCACCAGCAGAGATAGCCGGCCAGCCTACGAGCAGTACTTC.

The CDR3 region is CASSLGQNTEAFF. In nucleotides, the CDR3 is TGTGCCAGCAGCTTAGGGCAGAACACTGAAGCTTTCTTT. V usage is TRBV7-3 and J usage is TRBJ1-1; unclear D gene. Trimming left V 2 bases short and J 1 base short, with 5 bases between. Germline assignment: CDR1 SGHTA and CDR2 FQGTGA. This CDR3 has 13 amino acids.

This sequence joins TRBV18 and TRBJ2-3; 8 bases match TRBD1. CDR3 length: 19 residues. The germline CDR1 and CDR2 sequences are KGHSH and LQKENI. With 6 bases clipped from V and 0 bases from J, the junction kept 17 bases outside the gene matches. The CDR3 nucleotides are TGTGCCAGCTCTCGGAGGCAGGGGGCCATCTCATCAAGCACAGATACGCAGTATTTT. Its protein is CASSRRQGAISSSTDTQYF.

The V call is TRBV5-1, the J call TRBJ2-3; the D gene is possibly TRBD1 (5 bases). There are 14 residues in the CDR3. Germline values: CDR1 SGHRS, CDR2 YFSETQ. With 5 bases removed from V and 4 bases from J, the gap between germline ends came to 14 bases. The CDR3 DNA follows: TGCGCCAGCAGACCCATGGGGCCCCCAGATACGCAGTATTTT. Amino acids: CASRPMGPPDTQYF.

V gene TRBV19 combines with J gene TRBJ2-7; D gene ambiguous. CDR3 size: 13 residues. Germline CDR1 is LNHDA and CDR2 is SQIVND (reference sequence). V lost 1 base and J 3 bases, leaving 7 bases between the germline ends. Written as DNA, the CDR3 is TGTGCCAGTAGTATAGCACCGGTCTACGAGCAGTACTTC. It codes for CASSIAPVYEQYF.

The chain has TRBV28 and TRBJ1-5, with D tentatively TRBD1 (5 bases). Germline V gives CDR1 MDHEN, CDR2 SYDVKM. Trimming cost V 3 bases and J 2 bases, with 14 bases left between them. CDR3 size: 16 residues. For the CDR3, the DNA is TGTGCCAGCAGTTTTTACCGCAGGGTCGGCAATCAGCCCCAGCATTTT. This translates into CASSFYRRVGNQPQHF.

This clone qualifies as medium-sized. V usage is TRBV14 and J usage is TRBJ1-1; D is possibly TRBD1 (5 bases). The V end was cut by 1 base, the J end by 8 bases, with 11 bases between. This CDR3 has 13 residues. The V gene's germline CDR1 is SGHDN and CDR2 FVKESK. Here the CDR3 DNA reads TGTGCCAGCAGCCAAGGCCCAGGGATAGAAGCTTTCTTT. Translation: CASSQGPGIEAFF.

This clone was observed a single time. V is TRBV7-6 and J is TRBJ2-7, with D possibly matching TRBD2 (6 bases). V was pared by 2 bases and J by 5 bases, with 13 bases between. Germline V gene sequence: CDR1 SGHVS, CDR2 FNYEAQ. The CDR3 is made up of 14 amino acids. As DNA, the CDR3 is TGTGCCAGCAGCTTATATCGGGAGAGCCACGAGCAGTACTTC. Residues: CASSLYRESHEQYF.

The chain links TRBV25-1 to TRBJ1-1, with D unclear. Germline V gene lookup returns CDR1 MGHDK and CDR2 SYGVNS. The V end was cut by 5 bases, the J end by 0 bases, with 7 bases between. This CDR3 contains 13 residues. The chain's CDR3 is CASSRQVNTEAFF. The CDR3 region has the DNA TGTGCCAGCAGTCGGCAGGTGAACACTGAAGCTTTCTTT.

This chain connects TRBV10-3 to TRBJ1-3; TRBD1 agrees at 10 bases. The junction had 1 base not matched to a gene; V was cut back by 2 bases and J by 3 bases. The CDR3 has 15 amino acids. Germline V lookup: CDR1 ENHRY, CDR2 SYGVKD. CDR3 in DNA: TGTGCCATCAGTGAGAGGGACAGGGGTGGAAACACCATATATTTT. This translates into CAISERDRGGNTIYF.

The chain has TRBV27 and TRBJ2-6; 7 bases line up with TRBD1. From germline, CDR1 is MNHEY and CDR2 SMNVEV (reference sequence). The CDR3 is 16 amino acids. V dropped 5 bases and J dropped 2; count of bases not matched to a gene: 6. CDR3 DNA sequence: TGTGCCAGCAGTGTCGGGACAGCCCCTGGGGCCAACGTCCTGACTTTC. Translated: CASSVGTAPGANVLTF.

The chain couples TRBV7-9 to TRBJ2-7; no clear D. Per the germline V gene, CDR1 is SEHNR and CDR2 is FQNEAQ (reference sequence). The ends were cut back, 6 bases at V and 2 bases at J, with 5 bases in the middle. This CDR3 is built from 11 residues. CDR3 protein: CASSSTYEQYF. Written as DNA, the CDR3 is TGTGCCAGCAGTTCAACCTACGAGCAGTACTTC.

The V call is TRBV28, the J call TRBJ2-7; TRBD2 agrees at 10 bases. V shed 7 bases, J shed 3 bases, and the junction held 9 bases outside the gene matches. Germline V gene data show CDR1 as MDHEN and CDR2 as SYDVKM. The CDR3 extends over 15 amino acids. CDR3 sequence reads: CASNPGASGSYEQYF. The CDR3 region has the DNA TGTGCCAGCAACCCTGGGGCTAGCGGGAGCTACGAGCAGTACTTC. The variable domain in full, completed from reference TRBV28 and TRBJ2-7, reads DVKVTQSSRYLVKRTGEKVFLECVQDMDHENMFWYRQDPGLGLRLIYFSYDVKMKEKGDIPEGYSVSREKKERFSLILESASTNQTSMYLCASNPGASGSYEQYFGPGTRLTVT.

Here the CDR3 DNA reads TGTGCCAGCTCACCAACGACAGGGGACCAAGAGACCCAGTACTTC. The encoded protein is CASSPTTGDQETQYF. The V gene is TRBV18, the J gene TRBJ2-5; 8 nucleotides agree with TRBD1. CDR1 and CDR2 from the germline V gene are KGHSH and LQKENI. J lost 0 bases, V lost 2 bases, and 2 bases had no gene match. The CDR3 is made up of 15 amino acids.

This clone has just a few counts. This sequence joins TRBV11-2 and TRBJ2-1, with TRBD2 as a possible D gene (5 bases). This CDR3 comprises 12 residues. Germline V gene sequence: CDR1 SGHAT, CDR2 FQNNGV. The V end lost 3 bases, the J end lost 10 bases, and 10 bases lay between the germline ends. CDR3 in DNA: TGTGCCAGCAGCTTCCGGGATGGGGAGCAGTTCTTC. Encoded protein: CASSFRDGEQFF. The full variable domain, with the rest looked up from reference TRBV11-2 and TRBJ2-1, is EAGVAQSPRYKIIEKRQSVAFWCNPISGHATLYWYQQILGQGPKLLIQFQNNGVVDDSQLPKDRFSAERLKGVDSTLKIQPAKLEDSAVYLCASSFRDGEQFFGPGTRLTVL.

The V gene is TRBV13, the J gene TRBJ2-5, with TRBD2 matching 8 bases. V lost 1 base and J lost 4; bases outside the gene matches: 2. The CDR3 is 14 amino acids. CDR1 is PRHDT and CDR2 is FYEKMQ in the germline V gene (reference sequence). The CDR3 sequence is CASSLELAGETQYF. The CDR3 region has the DNA TGTGCCAGCAGCTTAGAGCTAGCGGGAGAGACCCAGTACTTC.

This chain uses TRBV25-1 with TRBJ1-3; 10 bases are shared with TRBD1. The J call could be wrong; TRBJ2-2 is a better fit for the DNA end. Germline V gives CDR1 MGHDK, CDR2 SYGVNS. The CDR3 has 18 amino acids. The chain's CDR3 is CASSGRDRGKISTGELFF. Written as DNA, the CDR3 is TGTGCCAGCAGTGGAAGGGACAGGGGAAAAATATCCACCGGGGAGCTGTTTTTT.